The next 24 T cell receptor beta chains were all read from a single sample in a study of blood T cell repertoires in COVID-19. Produced via immunoSEQ multiplex PCR; TCRdb's table is partial and in-frame only. The sample contains about 220,000 clones, roughly 75% of which appear only once. The sample comprised peripheral blood. All receptors derive from a woman in her 70s with acute or convalescent COVID-19.

This chain links TRBV3-1 (or the pseudogene TRBV3-2) with TRBJ1-6, with 10 bases that match TRBD1. In germline, CDR1 is LGHDT, CDR2 YNNKEL (reference sequence). This CDR3 region has 13 residues. V was clipped by 9 bases and J by 6 bases; unmatched bases: 2. In DNA, the CDR3 is TGTGCCAGTGGGGACAGGGGTAATTCACCCCTCCACTTT. Translation: CASGDRGNSPLHF.

The V call is TRBV11-2, the J call TRBJ2-5; 10 positions agree with TRBD1. Germline V gene lookup returns CDR1 SGHAT and CDR2 FQNNGV. V lost 0 bases to trimming and J lost 5 bases; unmatched junction nucleotides: 12. There are 18 residues in the CDR3. CDR3: CASSLDGRQGATRETQYF. The CDR3, as DNA: TGTGCCAGCAGCTTAGATGGAAGACAGGGGGCTACCAGGGAGACCCAGTACTTC.

This clone occurred a few times. The CDR3: CASSYDRGYEQYV. In DNA, the CDR3 is TGTGCCAGCAGTTACGACAGGGGCTACGAGCAGTACGTC. The chain carries TRBV3-1 (or the pseudogene TRBV3-2) and TRBJ2-7; 8 nucleotides align to TRBD1. Germline V CDR1 and CDR2: LGHDT, YNNKEL (reference sequence). The V and J ends lost 6 bases and 3 bases, in that order; junction bases with no gene match: 4. The CDR3 length is 13 residues.

V is TRBV6-4 and J is TRBJ2-5; D is perhaps TRBD2 (6 bases). The length of the CDR3 is 15 residues. Germline V gene data show CDR1 as MRHNA and CDR2 as SNTAGT. The V and J ends lost 4 bases and 2 bases respectively, with 14 bases between them. This CDR3 is CASSVSAGPQETQYF. Here the CDR3 DNA reads TGTGCCAGCAGTGTGTCGGCGGGGCCGCAAGAGACCCAGTACTTC.

The chain has TRBV6-2 or TRBV6-3 and TRBJ2-1; possible D gene TRBD2, 6 bases. The germline gives CDR1 MNHEY, CDR2 SVGEGT. This CDR3 is 13 amino acids long. V lost 6 bases, J lost 10 bases, and 16 bases lay in between. The DNA of the CDR3 is TGTGCCAGCAGCCCCGGTAACGCGGGGGAGCAGTTCTTC. Translating gives CASSPGNAGEQFF.

The chain employs TRBV19 and TRBJ2-1; 11 bases are a match to TRBD2. The V segment lost 5 bases and the J segment 7 bases; nucleotides outside the gene matches: 7. Germline V gene data show CDR1 as LNHDA and CDR2 as SQIVND (reference sequence). CDR3 length: 15 amino acids. DNA of the CDR3: TGTGCCAGTAGTTCGATAGCGGGGGGGCAGAATGAGCAGTTCTTC. It translates to CASSSIAGGQNEQFF.

The gene calls are TRBV10-3 and TRBJ1-1; D remains unclear. Germline values: CDR1 ENHRY, CDR2 SYGVKD. V gave up 8 bases and J gave up 1 base, with 8 bases separating them. The CDR3 length is 12 residues. Written as DNA, the CDR3 is TGTGCCATCCATGAGCAGAACACTGAAGCTTTCTTT. Translating gives CAIHEQNTEAFF.

The chain links TRBV9 to TRBJ2-3, with D tentatively TRBD2 (5 bases). V gave up 0 bases and J gave up 4 bases, with 9 bases separating them. From germline, CDR1 is SGDLS and CDR2 YYNGEE. This CDR3 spans 14 amino acids. The CDR3 loop reads CASSVAEAPDTQYF. The CDR3, as DNA: TGTGCCAGCAGCGTAGCGGAGGCCCCAGATACGCAGTATTTT.

V gene TRBV6-6 combines with J gene TRBJ1-3; D gene unclear. Germline V gene data show CDR1 as MNHNY and CDR2 as SVGAGI (reference sequence). V lost 2 bases to trimming and J lost 0 bases, with 8 bases between them. This CDR3 spans 15 amino acids. As DNA, the CDR3 is TGTGCCAGCAGTTACGCGGATCGCTCTGGAAACACCATATATTTT. Its translation: CASSYADRSGNTIYF.

There are a few counts of this clone. This chain connects TRBV27 to TRBJ2-5; the match to TRBD2 covers 7 bases. The length of the CDR3 is 15 residues. The V gene's germline CDR1 is MNHEY and CDR2 SMNVEV (reference sequence). The V segment lost 2 bases and the J segment 6 bases; nucleotides outside the gene matches: 9. Here the CDR3 reads CASSLEMGGVKTQYF. For the CDR3, the DNA is TGTGCCAGCAGTTTAGAGATGGGGGGGGTGAAGACCCAGTACTTC.

This sequence joins TRBV14 and TRBJ2-1; 10 bases are shared with TRBD2. From germline, CDR1 is SGHDN and CDR2 FVKESK. This CDR3 has 15 residues. The ends lost 5 bases at V and 4 bases at J; junction bases unmatched: 5. The CDR3 reads CASSSLAGAYNEQFF. CDR3 coding DNA: TGTGCCAGCAGCTCTCTAGCGGGGGCGTACAATGAGCAGTTCTTC.

This clone has a handful of counts. V gene TRBV9 combines with J gene TRBJ2-5; the match to TRBD2 covers 7 bases. The trim removed 0 bases at V and 6 bases at J, leaving 5 bases unmatched. The CDR3 extends over 14 amino acids. From germline, CDR1 is SGDLS and CDR2 YYNGEE. CDR3 in DNA: TGTGCCAGCAGCGTAGGGAGCGGGGCAAAGACCCAGTACTTC. Protein sequence: CASSVGSGAKTQYF. Based on the CDR3 plus reference TRBV9 and TRBJ2-5, the full variable domain is DSGVTQTPKHLITATGQRVTLRCSPRSGDLSVYWYQQSLDQGLQFLIQYYNGEERAKGNILERFSAQQFPDLHSELNLSSLELGDSALYFCASSVGSGAKTQYFGPGTRLLVL.

V usage is TRBV3-1 (or the pseudogene TRBV3-2) and J usage is TRBJ1-6, with D tentatively TRBD1 (6 bases). CDR3 length equals 14 residues. Germline V gives CDR1 LGHDT, CDR2 YNNKEL (reference sequence). V lost 4 bases and J lost 8, with 12 bases in between. The CDR3 is CASSRLYRDSPLHF. In nucleotides, the CDR3 is TGTGCCAGCAGCCGACTATACAGGGATTCACCCCTCCACTTT.

This clone occurred a few times. This chain uses TRBV18 with TRBJ1-4, with 9 bases matching TRBD1. The V and J ends lost 5 bases and 9 bases, in that order; junction bases with no gene match: 10. The CDR3 is made up of 15 amino acids. Germline assignment: CDR1 KGHSH and CDR2 LQKENI. CDR3 in DNA: TGTGCCAGCTCAGGGCGAGACGGACAGGGGCAAAAACTGTTTTTT. Translation: CASSGRDGQGQKLFF.

J is TRBJ2-6 and V is TRBV12-5; TRBD1 matches 8 bases. Germline CDR1 and CDR2: LGHNT and FRNRAP. V lost 2 bases and J lost 0; bases outside the gene matches: 0. The CDR3 length is 16 residues. The CDR3 region has the DNA TGTGCTAGTGGTTTGACAGGGGGCTCTGGGGCCAACGTCCTGACTTTC. Its translation is CASGLTGGSGANVLTF. The whole variable domain, filled in from reference TRBV12-5 and TRBJ2-6, reads DARVTQTPRHKVTEMGQEVTMRCQPILGHNTVFWYRQTMMQGLELLAYFRNRAPLDDSGMPKDRFSAEMPDATLATLKIQPSEPRDSAVYFCASGLTGGSGANVLTFGAGSRLTVL.

The genes are TRBV19 and TRBJ2-3, with 7 bases lining up with TRBD2. CDR3 length equals 17 residues. The V gene end was trimmed by 3 bases and the J gene end by 2 bases; junction bases not matched to a gene: 11. Germline assignment: CDR1 LNHDA and CDR2 SQIVND (reference sequence). The CDR3 loop reads CASSMLGSGAVTDTQYF. Here the CDR3 DNA reads TGTGCCAGTAGTATGTTAGGGAGCGGGGCTGTCACAGATACGCAGTATTTT. The full variable domain, rest sourced from reference TRBV19 and TRBJ2-3, is DGGITQSPKYLFRKEGQNVTLSCEQNLNHDAMYWYRQDPGQGLRLIYYSQIVNDFQKGDIAEGYSVSREKKESFPLTVTSAQKNPTAFYLCASSMLGSGAVTDTQYFGPGTRLTVL.

The genes are TRBV7-2 and TRBJ1-5; 7 nucleotides align to TRBD1. Looked up from germline, CDR1 is SGHTA and CDR2 is FQGNSA. Trimming cost V 3 bases and J 3 bases; bases outside gene matches: 5. The CDR3 contains 15 residues. The CDR3 nucleotides are TGTGCCAGCAGCTTTCGAGAGGGGGCCAATCAGCCCCAGCATTTT. Translated: CASSFREGANQPQHF.

This clone occurred a few times. The chain joins TRBV9 to TRBJ2-5, with D maybe TRBD2 (5 bases). With 4 bases removed from V and 4 bases from J, the gap between germline ends came to 8 bases. This CDR3 comprises 12 residues. Germline CDR1 is SGDLS and CDR2 is YYNGEE. The CDR3 spells CASSIGGETQYF. DNA for the CDR3: TGTGCCAGCAGCATCGGAGGAGAGACCCAGTACTTC.

V gene TRBV14 combines with J gene TRBJ2-3; D is tentatively TRBD1 or TRBD2 (7 bases each). CDR3 length equals 13 residues. CDR1 is SGHDN, CDR2 FVKESK, per germline. Between the trimmed V and J ends, which lost 7 bases and 5 bases, there was a span of 13 bases. The CDR3 DNA reads as TGTGCCAGCAACCAGGGGGGGGAAGATACGCAGTATTTT. It specifies CASNQGGEDTQYF.

The V call is TRBV5-4, the J call TRBJ1-2; D unclear. CDR1 and CDR2 (germline): SGHNT, YYREEE (reference sequence). CDR3 length: 13 amino acids. The germline V and J ends were trimmed by 0 bases and 8 bases, with 11 bases remaining between them. CDR3: CASSLEETEGYTF. CDR3 nucleotide sequence: TGTGCCAGCAGCTTGGAGGAGACGGAAGGCTACACCTTC.

The chain combines TRBV7-2 with TRBJ2-3, with 7 bases matching TRBD1. The CDR3 has 14 amino acids. Trimming removed 3 bases from V and 2 bases from J; junction bases left unmatched: 2. Germline CDR1 SGHTA, CDR2 FQGNSA. Written as DNA, the CDR3 is TGTGCCAGCAGCTTTGACAGGGCCACAGATACGCAGTATTTT. Amino acid sequence: CASSFDRATDTQYF.

CDR3 DNA: TGTGCCAGCAGCCCAATGCTGGTACCTTACGGAGAGACCCAGTACTTC. Its protein is CASSPMLVPYGETQYF. The V and J genes are TRBV11-2 and TRBJ2-5, with D unresolved. The CDR3 is 16 residues long. The V and J ends lost 5 bases and 4 bases respectively, with 20 bases between them. CDR1 and CDR2 from the germline V gene are SGHAT and FQNNGV.

The V and J genes are TRBV11-2 and TRBJ2-3, with 9 bases fitting TRBD2. The junction had 7 bases not matched to a gene; V was cut back by 1 base and J by 8 bases. The germline CDR1 and CDR2 sequences are SGHAT and FQNNGV. The CDR3 extends over 15 amino acids. The CDR3 DNA reads as TGTGCCAGCAGCTTAGTCAGGCTAGCGGGGCCTACGCAGTATTTT. Amino acids: CASSLVRLAGPTQYF.

The V call is TRBV7-2, the J call TRBJ2-2; D possibly corresponds to TRBD2 (6 bases). CDR3 length: 17 amino acids. Germline loops: CDR1 SGHTA, CDR2 FQGNSA. Trimming left V 1 base short and J 3 bases short, with 15 bases between. The CDR3 protein is CASSLESSTSYTGELFF. CDR3 bases: TGTGCCAGCAGCTTAGAATCGTCTACTAGCTACACCGGGGAGCTGTTTTTT. Filled out from reference TRBV7-2 and TRBJ2-2, the complete variable domain reads GAGVSQSPSNKVTEKGKDVELRCDPISGHTALYWYRQSLGQGLEFLIYFQGNSAPDKSGLPSDRFSAERTGGSVSTLTIQRTQQEDSAVYLCASSLESSTSYTGELFFGEGSRLTVL.